This entry lists 4 T cell receptor beta chains sequenced from one sample in a study of blood T cell repertoires in COVID-19. Only in-frame clones appear in the TCRdb table, and some are missing; sequencing was by immunoSEQ multiplex PCR. The sample lists approximately 100,000 clones, 85% occurring once. Sequenced: peripheral blood. All receptors derive from a woman aged 70-85 years with active or convalescent COVID-19.

This sequence joins TRBV27 and TRBJ2-5; 8 bases align to TRBD2. J was trimmed by 5 bases and V by 5 bases; bases with no gene match: 4. CDR3 length equals 13 residues. From germline, CDR1 is MNHEY and CDR2 SMNVEV (reference sequence). The CDR3 nucleotides read TGTGCCAGCAGTCCACGGACTAGCGAGACCCAGTACTTC. Amino acids: CASSPRTSETQYF.

This chain connects TRBV28 to TRBJ1-5, with unresolved D. Germline V lookup: CDR1 MDHEN, CDR2 SYDVKM. The V gene lost 4 bases and the J gene lost 0 bases, with 10 bases spanning the gap. CDR3 length: 15 residues. The CDR3 reads CASSWSGISNQPQHF. Written as DNA, the CDR3 is TGTGCCAGCAGTTGGTCCGGGATTAGCAATCAGCCCCAGCATTTT.

The genes are TRBV27 and TRBJ2-7, with a possible D match to TRBD2 (6 bases). Trimming removed 8 bases at V and 3 bases at J, with 14 bases between. The CDR3 loop spans 13 amino acids. The germline V gene encodes CDR1 MNHEY and CDR2 SMNVEV (reference sequence). CDR3 loop: CASAGLRNYEQYF. The CDR3 DNA sequence: TGTGCCAGCGCGGGACTCAGGAACTACGAGCAGTACTTC.

V and J are TRBV19 and TRBJ2-1; possibly TRBD2 for D (5 bases). The CDR3 is 15 residues long. V was pared by 3 bases and J by 0 bases, with 9 bases between. The germline CDR1 and CDR2 sequences are LNHDA and SQIVND (reference sequence). CDR3 residues: CASSIRGISYNEQFF. CDR3 bases: TGTGCCAGTAGTATTCGGGGAATCTCCTACAATGAGCAGTTCTTC.